One and the same sample provided the 25 T cell receptor beta chains below, sequenced in a study of T cell repertoires in cytomegalovirus infection (dated by TCRdb to between 2018 and 2021). The treatment or condition label for this specimen denotes: in vitro stimulation with specific CMV peptide epitopes to enrich CMV-specific T cells. The instrument was an Illumina HiSeq 1500. The public sequencing data were trimmed at Q25 with fastp and processed into clonotypes with MiXCR by TCRdb, which kept only in-frame beta chains. One record per CDR3 amino acid sequence lists the most common genes and DNA. Present in this sample are more than 300,000 distinct CDR3 sequences, just under 35% of which were seen just once. About 13% of the sample comes from the top ten. No antigens are known for them. This sample comprised cultured PBMCs, obtained from culture after CMV antigen stimulation. Receptors were obtained from a human donor in good health (CMV status not recorded). Some clones in this sample may be carry-over from other donors' samples.

The rearrangement links TRBV5-1 to TRBJ2-3; D perhaps matches TRBD1 (6 bases). Germline loops: CDR1 SGHRS, CDR2 YFSETQ. The V end lost 4 bases, the J end lost 3 bases, and 12 bases lay between the germline ends. The CDR3 length is 14 residues. CDR3 in DNA: TGCGCCAGCAGCCTGACACAGGGTACAGATACGCAGTATTTT. It translates to CASSLTQGTDTQYF.

This clonotype has only a few counts. CDR3 in amino acids: CASSQGVGGYGYTF. In nucleotides, the CDR3 is TGCGCCAGCAGCCAGGGGGTCGGGGGCTATGGCTACACCTTC. This chain joins TRBV4-1 and TRBJ1-2, with D possibly being TRBD1 (5 bases). Trimming shortened V by 3 bases and J by 4 bases, and 12 bases separated the two germline ends. CDR1 and CDR2 (germline): MGHRA, YSYEKL. The CDR3 runs to 14 residues.

This clonotype was detected many times. The CDR3 protein is CASTETSGTSDTQYF. CDR3 nucleotide sequence: TGTGCCAGTACTGAGACTAGCGGGACTTCTGATACGCAGTATTTT. The genes are TRBV19 and TRBJ2-3, with 11 bases that match TRBD2. The CDR3 runs 15 residues. V trimming: 7 bases; J trimming: 6 bases; junction bases outside the gene matches: 9. The V gene's germline CDR1 is LNHDA and CDR2 SQIVND (reference sequence).

The rearrangement uses TRBV4-1 and TRBJ2-1; the match to TRBD2 covers 9 bases. The CDR3 loop spans 16 amino acids. The junction had 4 bases not matched to a gene; V was cut back by 1 base and J by 3 bases. Germline assignment: CDR1 MGHRA and CDR2 YSYEKL. CDR3 sequence reads: CASSQASGTLYNEQFF. The CDR3, as DNA: TGCGCCAGCAGCCAAGCTAGCGGGACGCTCTACAATGAGCAGTTCTTC.

The rearrangement joins TRBV7-2 to TRBJ2-1; D is unclear. CDR1 and CDR2 (germline): SGHTA, FQGNSA. This CDR3 has 14 amino acids. With 1 base removed from V and 5 bases from J, the gap between germline ends came to 9 bases. The DNA of the CDR3 is TGTGCCAGCAGCTTAGTTGCGGCTGACAATGAGCAGTTCTTC. This translates into CASSLVAADNEQFF.

This clonotype was seen more than once but under ten times. This chain connects TRBV11-3 to TRBJ2-5; 7 bases map to TRBD2. Germline trimming cut 6 bases from V and 0 bases from J; bases unmatched to any gene: 10. Germline V gene sequence: CDR1 SGHNT, CDR2 YENEEA. The CDR3 length is 16 residues. DNA of the CDR3: TGTGCCAGCAGTTTCAGGGACTACCCGTACCAAGAGACCCAGTACTTC. The encoded protein is CASSFRDYPYQETQYF.

The chain links TRBV6-1 to TRBJ2-1; 11 nucleotides agree with TRBD2. The germline gives CDR1 MNHNS, CDR2 SASEGT. The CDR3 loop spans 14 amino acids. With 4 bases clipped from V and 8 bases from J, the junction kept 4 bases outside the gene matches. Here the CDR3 DNA reads TGTGCCAGCAGTGGAACTAGCGGGAGAGATGAGCAGTTCTTC. It codes for CASSGTSGRDEQFF.

This clonotype was seen more than once but under ten times. The rearrangement joins TRBV12-3 or TRBV12-4 to TRBJ1-5; D call uncertain. This CDR3 has 16 residues. The ends were cut back, 2 bases at V and 2 bases at J, with 13 bases in the middle. The CDR3: CASSLRSGIGNQPQHF. The CDR3 nucleotides are TGTGCCAGCAGTTTAAGGTCCGGGATAGGCAATCAGCCCCAGCATTTT.

This chain uses TRBV10-3 with TRBJ1-3; TRBD1 agrees at 8 bases. The junction had 13 bases not matched to a gene; V was cut back by 1 base and J by 2 bases. The germline V gene has CDR1 ENHRY and CDR2 SYGVKD. This CDR3 has 19 residues. DNA for the CDR3: TGTGCCATCAGTGAGTTCCCGTCGACAGGGGCTCTGGCTGGAAACACCATATATTTT. It is translated as CAISEFPSTGALAGNTIYF.

Only a few counts were recorded for this clonotype. V gene TRBV7-2 combines with J gene TRBJ2-7, with 9 bases aligning to TRBD1. J lost 6 bases, V lost 5 bases, and 8 bases had no gene match. Germline CDR1 and CDR2: SGHTA and FQGNSA. The CDR3 runs to 14 residues. CDR3 sequence: CASSTGTGSPEQYF. Here the CDR3 DNA reads TGTGCCAGCAGCACCGGGACAGGGAGTCCCGAGCAGTACTTC.

In this sample, this clonotype turned up a few times. J is TRBJ2-7 and V is TRBV11-2; D unclear. Trimming left V 1 base short and J 4 bases short, with 11 bases between. The germline gives CDR1 SGHAT, CDR2 FQNNGV. This CDR3 comprises 14 residues. CDR3 sequence: CASSLGHRKYEQYV. CDR3 DNA sequence: TGTGCCAGCAGCTTAGGGCACAGAAAATACGAGCAGTACGTC.

In this sample, this clonotype turned up a few times. The chain combines TRBV5-6 with TRBJ1-4; D not certain. The CDR3 totals 12 residues. V was clipped by 0 bases and J by 11 bases, with 8 bases between them. Germline assignment: CDR1 SGHDT and CDR2 YYEEEE. The CDR3 region has the DNA TGTGCCAGCAGCTTGGTTGTGGGGAAACTGTTTTTT. It yields the protein CASSLVVGKLFF.

The rearrangement links TRBV7-9 to TRBJ2-7, with 8 bases that match TRBD1. With V trimmed by 6 bases and J by 6 bases, 13 bases remained unmatched. Looked up from germline, CDR1 is SEHNR and CDR2 is FQNEAQ (reference sequence). The CDR3 covers 15 residues. The chain's CDR3 is CASSPTRTGKGEQYF. The CDR3 region has the DNA TGTGCCAGCAGTCCCACACGGACAGGGAAAGGCGAGCAGTACTTC.

The CDR3, as DNA: TGTGCCAGTAGTTCCCCTAGCGGGAGGGGCAATGAGCAGTTCTTC. It is translated as CASSSPSGRGNEQFF. J is TRBJ2-1 and V is TRBV19, with 12 bases that match TRBD2. CDR3 length: 15 amino acids. The V gene end was trimmed by 5 bases and the J gene end by 6 bases; junction bases not matched to a gene: 5. Per germline, CDR1 LNHDA and CDR2 SQIVND (reference sequence).

The chain carries TRBV10-3 and TRBJ2-2; 9 bases align to TRBD2. Per germline, CDR1 ENHRY and CDR2 SYGVKD. Trimming took 6 bases from V and 2 from J; bases not matched to a gene: 4. The CDR3 runs to 15 residues. The DNA of the CDR3 is TGTGCCATCAGCCGGACTAGCGATAACACCGGGGAGCTGTTTTTT. It encodes CAISRTSDNTGELFF.

The chain is built from TRBV6-2 or TRBV6-3 and TRBJ2-7; TRBD1 or TRBD2 may be the D gene (5 bases each). Germline V CDR1 and CDR2: MNHEY, SVGEGT. The CDR3 is 17 residues long. The V end was cut by 2 bases, the J end by 2 bases, with 19 bases between. CDR3 in DNA: TGTGCCAGCAGTTACCCAACCGGGACGGAATCTCCCTACGAGCAGTACTTC. Translation gives CASSYPTGTESPYEQYF.

This clonotype is medium-sized (0.01 to 0.1%). The chain couples TRBV12-3 or TRBV12-4 to TRBJ1-1; 7 positions agree with TRBD1. V was clipped by 7 bases and J by 1 base; unmatched bases: 6. This CDR3 is built from 14 residues. The CDR3 here is CASTETGSNTEAFF. In nucleotides, the CDR3 is TGTGCCAGCACCGAGACAGGGTCGAACACTGAAGCTTTCTTT.

The chain carries TRBV9 and TRBJ1-6, with a tentative D call TRBD1 (5 bases). CDR3 size: 14 residues. The germline CDR1 and CDR2 sequences are SGDLS and YYNGEE. V shed 0 bases and J shed 13 bases, with 14 bases lying between them. The CDR3 DNA is TGTGCCAGCAGCGTAGATGGGGACCCGGTTCCCCTCCACTTT. Protein sequence: CASSVDGDPVPLHF.

Concerning this clonotype itself: Because it lacks the conserved phenylalanine or tryptophan at the end, this CDR3 is likely a read error. The rearrangement joins TRBV7-2 to TRBJ1-1, with D tentatively TRBD1 (5 bases). V was clipped by 5 bases and J by 8 bases, with 12 bases between them. CDR3 length equals 12 residues. The germline gives CDR1 SGHTA, CDR2 FQGNSA. CDR3 sequence reads: CASSLIQGEAFY. The CDR3, as DNA: TGTGCCAGCAGCCTAATTCAGGGCGAAGCTTTCTAT.

The chain uses TRBV12-3 or TRBV12-4 and TRBJ1-5; D gene unclear. This CDR3 has 16 residues. V dropped 5 bases and J dropped 9 bases, with 23 bases sitting between them. The CDR3 coding sequence is TGTGCCAGCAGTACAGAGGGCGGGAGAGGTTTTTGGCCCCAGCATTTT. Its protein product is CASSTEGGRGFWPQHF.

This clonotype was observed a few times. The V gene is TRBV7-9, the J gene TRBJ2-5; no clear D. Trimming removed 2 bases from V and 3 bases from J, with 13 bases in between. Germline CDR1 reads SEHNR; CDR2 reads FQNEAQ (reference sequence). The CDR3 covers 15 residues. The CDR3 region is CASSLSSTREETQYF. CDR3 nucleotide sequence: TGTGCCAGCAGCTTATCCTCTACCAGAGAAGAGACCCAGTACTTC.

The chain couples TRBV4-3 to TRBJ2-5; D call uncertain. The ends were cut back, 1 base at V and 5 bases at J, with 14 bases in the middle. Germline loops: CDR1 LGHNA, CDR2 YSLEER. The CDR3 totals 15 residues. CDR3 amino acids: CASSQGPASEETQYF. The CDR3 DNA is TGCGCCAGCAGCCAAGGTCCAGCATCTGAGGAGACCCAGTACTTC.

This clonotype was counted ten times or more. The rearrangement joins TRBV7-2 to TRBJ2-2, with D perhaps matching TRBD2 (5 bases). Germline CDR1 is SGHTA and CDR2 is FQGNSA. CDR3 length: 15 amino acids. V shed 5 bases and J shed 3 bases, with 13 bases lying between them. CDR3 sequence reads: CASSRRSVDTGELFF. The CDR3 DNA sequence: TGTGCCAGCAGCAGACGTAGCGTTGACACCGGGGAGCTGTTTTTT.

This clonotype has more than one count but fewer than ten. The rearrangement links TRBV3-1 to TRBJ1-5; D gene unclear. The V gene lost 0 bases and the J gene lost 4 bases, with 10 bases spanning the gap. Germline assignment: CDR1 LGHDT and CDR2 YNNKEL (reference sequence). The CDR3 is 15 amino acids. CDR3 nucleotide sequence: TGTGCCAGCAGCCAAGATCTCGTGACGAATCAGCCCCAGCATTTT. This sequence encodes CASSQDLVTNQPQHF. The variable domain in full, with the rest retrieved from reference TRBV3-1 and TRBJ1-5, is DTAVSQTPKYLVTQMGNDKSIKCEQNLGHDTMYWYKQDSKKFLKIMFSYNNKELIINETVPNRFSPKSPDKAHLNLHINSLELGDSAVYFCASSQDLVTNQPQHFGDGTRLSIL.

This clonotype appeared many times. The chain employs TRBV7-2 and TRBJ2-3; 8 nucleotides align to TRBD2. CDR1 and CDR2 from the germline V gene are SGHTA and FQGNSA. The CDR3 runs 16 residues. J was trimmed by 3 bases and V by 1 base; bases with no gene match: 6. CDR3 bases: TGTGCCAGCAGCTTAGGCCGGACTAGCCTAACAGATACGCAGTATTTT. Residues: CASSLGRTSLTDTQYF.